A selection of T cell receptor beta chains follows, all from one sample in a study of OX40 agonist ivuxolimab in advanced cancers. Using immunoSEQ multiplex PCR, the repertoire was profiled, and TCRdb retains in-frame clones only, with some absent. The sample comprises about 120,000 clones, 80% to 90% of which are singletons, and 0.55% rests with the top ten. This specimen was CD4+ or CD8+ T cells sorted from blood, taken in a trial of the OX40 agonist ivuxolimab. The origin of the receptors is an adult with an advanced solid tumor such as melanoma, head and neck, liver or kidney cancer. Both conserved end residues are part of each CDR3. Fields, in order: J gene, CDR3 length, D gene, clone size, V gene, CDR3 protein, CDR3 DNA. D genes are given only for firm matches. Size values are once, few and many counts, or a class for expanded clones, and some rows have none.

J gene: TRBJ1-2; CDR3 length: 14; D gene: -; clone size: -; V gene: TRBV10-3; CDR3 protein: CAISATDVNYGYTF; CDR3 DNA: TGTGCCATCAGTGCTACGGATGTTAACTATGGCTACACCTTC
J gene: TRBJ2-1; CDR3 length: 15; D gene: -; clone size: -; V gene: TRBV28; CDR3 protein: CASSLWGTQHNEQFF; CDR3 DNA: TGTGCCAGCAGTTTGTGGGGTACCCAACACAATGAGCAGTTCTTC
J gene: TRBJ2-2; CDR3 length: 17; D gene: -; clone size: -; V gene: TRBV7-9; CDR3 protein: CASSLPGAPRNTGELFF; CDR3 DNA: TGTGCCAGCAGCCTTCCCGGAGCCCCCCGGAACACCGGGGAGCTGTTTTTT
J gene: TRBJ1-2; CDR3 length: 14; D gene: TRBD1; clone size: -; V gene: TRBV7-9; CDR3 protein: CASSRHDRADGYTF; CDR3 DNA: TGTGCCAGCAGCCGCCACGACAGGGCCGATGGCTACACCTTC
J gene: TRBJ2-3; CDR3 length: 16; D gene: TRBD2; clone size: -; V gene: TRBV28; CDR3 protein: CASRASGGAGMDGQYF; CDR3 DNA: TGTGCCAGCAGGGCTAGCGGGGGGGCCGGGATGGATGGGCAGTATTTT
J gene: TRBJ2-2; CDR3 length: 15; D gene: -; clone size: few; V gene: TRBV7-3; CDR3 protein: CASSPRLGATGELFF; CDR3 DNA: TGTGCCAGCAGCCCTAGGTTGGGGGCTACCGGGGAGCTGTTTTTT
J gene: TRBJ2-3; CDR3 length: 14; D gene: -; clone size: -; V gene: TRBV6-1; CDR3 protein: CASRGSILTDTQYF; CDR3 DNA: TGTGCCAGCAGAGGCTCAATCCTCACAGATACGCAGTATTTT
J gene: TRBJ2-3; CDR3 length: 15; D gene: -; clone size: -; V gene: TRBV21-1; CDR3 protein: CASSVAGGSTDTQYF; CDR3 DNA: -
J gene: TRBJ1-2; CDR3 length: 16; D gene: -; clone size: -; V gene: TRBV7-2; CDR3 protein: CASSVSSGTKVYGYTF; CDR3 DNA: TGTGCCAGCAGCGTCTCCTCCGGGACAAAGGTCTATGGCTACACCTTC
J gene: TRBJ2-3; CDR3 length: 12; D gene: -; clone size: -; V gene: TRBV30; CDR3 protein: CAWSGPGDTQYF; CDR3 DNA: TGTGCCTGGAGCGGACCGGGGGATACGCAGTATTTT
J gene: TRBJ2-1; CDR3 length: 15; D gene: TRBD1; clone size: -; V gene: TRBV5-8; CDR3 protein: CASRPPGTGVNEQFF; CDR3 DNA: TGTGCCAGCAGGCCCCCCGGGACAGGGGTCAATGAGCAGTTCTTC
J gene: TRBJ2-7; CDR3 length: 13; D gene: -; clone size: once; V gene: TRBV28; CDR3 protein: CASSFRVVNEQYF; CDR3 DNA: TGTGCCAGCAGTTTCAGGGTTGTTAACGAGCAGTACTTC
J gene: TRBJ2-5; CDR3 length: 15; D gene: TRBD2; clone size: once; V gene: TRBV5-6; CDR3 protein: CASSLGTSGGATQYF; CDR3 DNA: TGTGCCAGCAGCCTGGGGACTAGCGGGGGGGCGACCCAGTACTTC
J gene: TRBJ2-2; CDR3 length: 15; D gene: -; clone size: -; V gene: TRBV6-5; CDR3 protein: CASSKQGLNTGELFF; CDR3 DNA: TGTGCCAGCAGTAAACAGGGATTGAACACCGGGGAGCTGTTTTTT
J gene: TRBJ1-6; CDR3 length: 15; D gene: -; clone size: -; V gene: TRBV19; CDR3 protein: CASARVTANNSPLHF; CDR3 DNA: TGTGCCAGTGCAAGGGTCACCGCAAATAATTCACCCCTCCACTTT
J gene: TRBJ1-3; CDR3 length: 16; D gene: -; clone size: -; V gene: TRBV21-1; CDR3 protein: CASSKERVPSGNTIYF; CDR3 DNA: TGTGCCAGCAGCAAAGAAAGGGTCCCCTCTGGAAACACCATATATTTT
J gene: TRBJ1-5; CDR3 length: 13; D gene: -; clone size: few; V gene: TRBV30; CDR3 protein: CAWSRRVPQPQHF; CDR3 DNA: TGTGCCTGGAGCCGGCGGGTACCGCAGCCCCAGCATTTT
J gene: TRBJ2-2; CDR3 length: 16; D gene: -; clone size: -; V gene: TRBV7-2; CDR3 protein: CASSSLSGTNTGELFF; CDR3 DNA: TGTGCCAGCAGTTCTCTCTCGGGGACGAACACCGGGGAGCTGTTTTTT
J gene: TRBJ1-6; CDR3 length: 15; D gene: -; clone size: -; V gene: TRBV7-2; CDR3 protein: CASSPRQAFNSPLHF; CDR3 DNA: TGTGCCAGCAGCCCCCGGCAGGCCTTTAATTCACCCCTCCACTTT
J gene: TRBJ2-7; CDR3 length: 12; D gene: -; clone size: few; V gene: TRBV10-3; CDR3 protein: CAISGTDYEQYF; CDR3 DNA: TGTGCCATCAGTGGGACAGACTACGAGCAGTACTTC
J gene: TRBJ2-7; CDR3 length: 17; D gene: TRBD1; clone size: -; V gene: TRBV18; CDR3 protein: CASSPSPGTGGLYEQYF; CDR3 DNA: TGTGCCAGCTCACCATCTCCGGGGACAGGGGGCCTCTACGAGCAGTACTTC
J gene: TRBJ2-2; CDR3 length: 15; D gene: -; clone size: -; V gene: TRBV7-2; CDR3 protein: CASSKIGQNTGELFF; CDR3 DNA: TGTGCCAGCAGCAAAATAGGGCAGAACACCGGGGAGCTGTTTTTT
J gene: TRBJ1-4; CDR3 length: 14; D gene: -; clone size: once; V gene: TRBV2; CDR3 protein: CASSAGTTDEKLFF; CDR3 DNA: TGTGCCAGCAGTGCCGGGACGACCGATGAAAAACTGTTTTTT
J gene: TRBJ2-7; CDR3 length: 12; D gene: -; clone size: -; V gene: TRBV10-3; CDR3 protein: CAISGTDYEQYF; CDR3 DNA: TGTGCCATCAGTGGGACAGACTACGAGCAGTACTTC
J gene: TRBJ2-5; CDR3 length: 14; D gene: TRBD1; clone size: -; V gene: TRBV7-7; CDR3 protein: CASSSNRGGETQYF; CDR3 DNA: TGTGCTAGCAGCTCCAACAGGGGCGGGGAGACCCAGTACTTC
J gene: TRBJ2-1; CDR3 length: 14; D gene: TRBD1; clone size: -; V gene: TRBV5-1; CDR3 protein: CASSLALQGNEQFF; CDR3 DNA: TGCGCCAGCAGCTTGGCCCTACAGGGGAATGAGCAGTTCTTC
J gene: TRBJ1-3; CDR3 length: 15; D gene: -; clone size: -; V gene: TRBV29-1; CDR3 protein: CSVEGGSLAGNTIYF; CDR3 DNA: TGCAGCGTTGAAGGGGGGAGTTTAGCTGGAAACACCATATATTTT
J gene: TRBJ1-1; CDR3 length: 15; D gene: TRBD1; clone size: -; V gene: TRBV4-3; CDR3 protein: CASSQEGQTYTEAFF; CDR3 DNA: TGCGCCAGCAGCCAAGAGGGACAGACCTACACTGAAGCTTTCTTT
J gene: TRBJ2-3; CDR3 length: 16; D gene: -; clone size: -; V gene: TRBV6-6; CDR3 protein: CASSLPGLLITDTQYF; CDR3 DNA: TGTGCCAGCAGCCTCCCCGGACTACTGATCACAGATACGCAGTATTTT
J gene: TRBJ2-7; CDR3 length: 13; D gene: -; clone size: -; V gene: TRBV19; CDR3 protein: CASRSGTSYEQYF; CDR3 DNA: TGTGCCAGTAGATCCGGGACCTCCTACGAGCAGTACTTC
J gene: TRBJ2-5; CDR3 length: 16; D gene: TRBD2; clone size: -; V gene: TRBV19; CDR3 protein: CASSMAVGRGDETQYF; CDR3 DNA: TGTGCCAGTAGTATGGCGGTAGGGAGGGGAGATGAGACCCAGTACTTC
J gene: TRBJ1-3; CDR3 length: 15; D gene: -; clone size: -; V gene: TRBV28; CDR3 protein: CASSFDTGGRNTIYF; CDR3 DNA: TGTGCCAGCAGTTTTGACACGGGGGGCAGAAACACCATATATTTT
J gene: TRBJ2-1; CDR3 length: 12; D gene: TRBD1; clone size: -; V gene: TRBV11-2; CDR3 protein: CASSQDRSGQFF; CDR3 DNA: TGTGCCAGCAGCCAGGACAGGTCTGGGCAGTTCTTC
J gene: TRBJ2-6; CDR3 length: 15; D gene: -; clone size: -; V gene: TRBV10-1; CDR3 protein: CASSDPLSGANVLTF; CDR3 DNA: TGCGCCAGCAGTGATCCCCTCTCTGGGGCCAACGTCCTGACTTTC
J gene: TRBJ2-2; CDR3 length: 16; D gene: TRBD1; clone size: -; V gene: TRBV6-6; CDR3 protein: CAVDPKNRGPTGELFF; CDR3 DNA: TGTGCCGTCGACCCCAAGAACAGGGGACCCACCGGGGAGCTGTTTTTT
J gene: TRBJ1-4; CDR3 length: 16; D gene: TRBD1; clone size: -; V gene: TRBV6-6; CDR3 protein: CASRTAQGATNEKLFF; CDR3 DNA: TGTGCCAGCAGGACCGCGCAGGGGGCAACTAATGAAAAACTGTTTTTT
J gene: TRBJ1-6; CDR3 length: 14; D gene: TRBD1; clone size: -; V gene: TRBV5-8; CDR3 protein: CASSLRDRASPLHF; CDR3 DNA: TGTGCCAGCAGCCTAAGGGACAGGGCTTCACCCCTCCACTTT
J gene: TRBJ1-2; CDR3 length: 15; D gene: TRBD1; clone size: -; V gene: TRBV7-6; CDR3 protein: CASSLATGTNYGYTF; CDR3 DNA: TGTGCCAGCAGCTTAGCGACAGGGACCAACTATGGCTACACCTTC
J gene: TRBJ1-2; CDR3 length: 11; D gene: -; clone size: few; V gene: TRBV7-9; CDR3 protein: CASSPGNGYTF; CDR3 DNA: TGTGCCAGCAGCCCAGGGAATGGCTACACCTTC
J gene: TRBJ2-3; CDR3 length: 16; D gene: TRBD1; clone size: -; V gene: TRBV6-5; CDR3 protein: CASSSPGQGRTDTQYF; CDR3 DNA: TGTGCCAGCAGTTCGCCGGGACAGGGGAGGACAGATACGCAGTATTTT
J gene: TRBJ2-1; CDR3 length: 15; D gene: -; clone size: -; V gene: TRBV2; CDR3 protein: CASSTNERGSNEQFF; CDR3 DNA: TGTGCCAGCAGCACGAATGAAAGGGGAAGCAATGAGCAGTTCTTC
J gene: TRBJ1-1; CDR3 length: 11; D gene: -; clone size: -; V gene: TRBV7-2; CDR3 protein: CATLGNTEAFF; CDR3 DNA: TGTGCCACCTTGGGAAACACTGAAGCTTTCTTT
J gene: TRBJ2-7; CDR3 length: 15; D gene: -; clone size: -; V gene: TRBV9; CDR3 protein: CASSPTSQDPYEQYF; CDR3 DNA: TGTGCCAGCAGCCCCACCTCGCAGGACCCCTACGAGCAGTACTTC
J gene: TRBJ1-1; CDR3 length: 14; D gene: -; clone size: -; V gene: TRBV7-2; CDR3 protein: CASSLLRGNTEAFF; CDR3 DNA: TGTGCCAGCAGCTTATTACGGGGGAACACTGAAGCTTTCTTT
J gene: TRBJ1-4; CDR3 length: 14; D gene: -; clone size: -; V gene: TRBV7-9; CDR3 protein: CASSLRSGTEKLFF; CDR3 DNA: TGTGCCAGCAGCTTACGGTCGGGAACTGAAAAACTGTTTTTT
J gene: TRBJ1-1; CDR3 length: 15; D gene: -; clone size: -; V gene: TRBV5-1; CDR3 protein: CASSPRPDPNTEAFF; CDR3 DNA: TGCGCCAGCAGCCCCCGGCCAGATCCGAACACTGAAGCTTTCTTT